This entry features one TCR beta chain sequence. The antigen it recognizes is unknown. The sample holds no much larger clone one base away, and base qualities are not on file. The record originates from a study of blood T cell repertoires in COVID-19 (dated by TCRdb to about 2020). About the investigation overall: Samples covering the acute and convalescent phases of COVID-19 were provided by collaborators in the United States, Italy and Spain. A de-identified subject ID, COVID-19 status, age in years and sex were almost always included in the sample metadata. Samples came from the ongoing ImmuneRACE study (first 160 participants) plus 1,254 subjects from 6 global collaborators. The dataset comprised deeply sampled blood TCRbeta repertoires from subjects exposed to, actively infected with, or recovered from COVID-19. The repertoires were released in a freely available public database meant as a resource for research on the immune response to SARS-CoV-2. The prospective study material was composed of cDNA or gDNA derived from T cells, B-cell-depleted T cells, or PBMCs. Where HLA class I and class II types were available, the types were taken from metadata supplied by the sample provider, not from assay-based typing.

Each collaborating institution followed its own protocols to collect whole blood in K2EDTA tubes. For TCRbeta analysis, collaborators shipped samples as frozen whole blood, isolated PBMCs, or DNA extracted from either of those sample types. The full study reports these points: The amount of clinical and demographic metadata varied by source and participant and was provided uncurated.

TCRbeta CDR3 regions were amplified from genomic DNA by means of the immunoSEQ Assay, a bias-controlled multiplex PCR. Per the authors' processing: Nucleated cell counts per sample were estimated from amplification of reference gene primers within the assay. To quantify the absolute abundance of each unique TCRbeta CDR3 rearrangement, sequence reads were collapsed and filtered. Productive Simpson clonality was computed per sample as the square root of Simpson's diversity index over productive rearrangements. TCRdb took over this immuneACCESS table, retaining in-frame rearrangements with V and J assigned. Such tables are incomplete; in checked studies, under half of the missing clones stem from an unresolved V gene, and the remainder is unexplained. Clonal size and the V and J genes are those of that table, whereas D and trimming came from the DNA. In this sample the table shows around 200,000 clones, 83% of which occur a single time. The ten largest account for roughly 2.5% of the sample.

Taken from the germline V gene, the CDR1 and CDR2 loops are MGHDK and SYGVNS. The CDR3 sequence holds 14 residues, the cysteine and phenylalanine included. Only the CDR3 portion is preserved as DNA: 42 bases, with reading frame beginning at the first base. For this chain, trimming is 4 bases at the V end and 5 bases at the J end, and the number of junction bases without a gene match is 3. The sample comprised peripheral blood. The TCR was taken from a woman aged 35 to 49 with active or convalescent COVID-19. The V and J genes are TRBV25-1 and TRBJ1-5; 9 nucleotides in the junction match TRBD1. The CDR3 corresponds to CASSGDREDQPQHF. At the DNA level, the sequence is TGTGCCAGCAGTGGGGACAGGGAGGATCAGCCCCAGCATTTT.